This T cell receptor (delta chain) was identified in a study of gamma-delta T cells after stem cell transplantation. TCRdb re-identified clones in the RT-PCR reads via CATT. The repertoire holds about 1,300 delta-chain clones, with about 26% as singletons. Sequencing used gamma-delta T cells. This sequence was found in a human donor. It is not recorded whose cells these are; they may come from a transplant donor.

For the CDR3, the DNA is TGTGCCTGTGACGACCTGGGGGATACGGGTAAACTCATCTTT. As protein: CACDDLGDTGKLIF. V gene TRDV2 combines with J gene TRDJ1; TRDD3 aligns across 12 bases. V lost 3 bases to trimming and J lost 7 bases; unmatched junction nucleotides: 5. Per the germline V gene, CDR1 is GEAIGNYY and CDR2 is EKD. The CDR3 length is 14 residues.